This TCR beta chain came from a study of radiotherapy plus CTLA-4 blockade in lung cancer (dated by TCRdb to 2016 to 2019). As for the study more broadly: Among enrolled patients, 15% to 20% had an objective response and 31% reached disease control. General conclusions and limits of the study: Early dynamic changes in blood T cell clones, together with increased serum interferon-beta after radiation, were reported as the strongest predictors of response. TCR clones derived from tumors expanded in peripheral blood after treatment with radiotherapy and ipilimumab.

V loses 3 bases, J loses 3 bases, and the germline ends lie 8 bases apart. Based on the germline V gene, the CDR1 and CDR2 sequences are KGHSH and LQKENI. Including cysteine and phenylalanine, the CDR3 has 13 amino acids. The entry retains the CDR3 DNA only, 39 bases that are in frame from base 1. Note on this clone: The clone's antigen remains unknown. No clone much larger than this one lies a single base away; base qualities are absent.

Focal radiation therapy combined with CTLA-4 blockade (ipilimumab) was tested in patients with chemo-refractory metastatic non-small-cell lung cancer. The library was built by means of the immunoSEQ multiplex PCR assay. TCRdb limited this immuneACCESS table to in-frame rearrangements with V and J called. A share of clones is missing; checked studies link under half to unresolved V genes, and the rest is unexplained. The sample profile shows 70,000 to 85,000 clones; less than 85% of them were found once. More than 8% of the sample is taken by the ten largest. This specimen was peripheral blood, taken from a patient treated with radiotherapy plus ipilimumab. This sequence uses TRBV18 and TRBJ1-1; D gene: possibly TRBD1, on 5 matching bases. The clonotype comes from a human donor with non-small cell lung cancer whose response to radiotherapy plus ipilimumab could not be evaluated. The encoded CDR3 is CASSPTTDTEAFF. The DNA sequence follows: TGTGCCAGCTCACCGACGACAGACACTGAAGCTTTCTTT.